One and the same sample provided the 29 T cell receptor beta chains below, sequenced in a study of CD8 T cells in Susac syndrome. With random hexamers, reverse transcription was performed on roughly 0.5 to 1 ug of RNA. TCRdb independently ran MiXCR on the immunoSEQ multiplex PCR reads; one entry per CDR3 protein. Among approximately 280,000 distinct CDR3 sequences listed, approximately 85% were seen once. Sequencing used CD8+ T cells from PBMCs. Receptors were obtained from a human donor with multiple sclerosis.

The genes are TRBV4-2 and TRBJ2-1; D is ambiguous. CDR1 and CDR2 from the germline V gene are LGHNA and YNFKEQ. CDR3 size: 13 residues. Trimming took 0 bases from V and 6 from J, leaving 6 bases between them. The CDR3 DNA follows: TGTGCCAGCAGCCAAGATTCAAGCAATGAGCAGTTCTTC. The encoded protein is CASSQDSSNEQFF.

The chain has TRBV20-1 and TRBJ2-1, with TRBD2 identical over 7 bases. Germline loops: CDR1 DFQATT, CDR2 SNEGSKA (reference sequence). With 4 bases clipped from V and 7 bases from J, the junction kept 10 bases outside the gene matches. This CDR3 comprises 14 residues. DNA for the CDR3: TGCAGTGCTAAAGGTGGGCGGGAGCGGAATGAGCAGTTCTTC. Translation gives CSAKGGRERNEQFF.

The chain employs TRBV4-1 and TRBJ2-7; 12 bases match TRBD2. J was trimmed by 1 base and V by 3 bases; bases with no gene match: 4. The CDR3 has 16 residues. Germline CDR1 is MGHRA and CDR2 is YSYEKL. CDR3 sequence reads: CASSQVTSGGSYEQYF. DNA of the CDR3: TGCGCCAGCAGCCAGGTGACTAGCGGGGGATCCTACGAGCAGTACTTC.

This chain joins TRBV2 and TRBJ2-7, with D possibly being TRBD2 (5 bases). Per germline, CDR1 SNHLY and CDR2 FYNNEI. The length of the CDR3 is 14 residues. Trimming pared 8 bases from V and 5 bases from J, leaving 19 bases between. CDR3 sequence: CASYGIQPRDEQYF. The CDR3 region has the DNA TGTGCCAGCTACGGGATACAGCCTCGAGACGAGCAGTACTTC. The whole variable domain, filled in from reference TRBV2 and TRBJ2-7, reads EPEVTQTPSHQVTQMGQEVILRCVPISNHLYFYWYRQILGQKVEFLVSFYNNEISEKSEIFDDQFSVERPDGSNFTLKIRSTKLEDSAMYFCASYGIQPRDEQYFGPGTRLTVT.

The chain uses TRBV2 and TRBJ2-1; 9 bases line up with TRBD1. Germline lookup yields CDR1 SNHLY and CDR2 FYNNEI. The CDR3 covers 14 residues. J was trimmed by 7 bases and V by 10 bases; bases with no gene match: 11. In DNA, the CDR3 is TGTGCCACCCAATCCCCGGGACAGGGTAATGAGCAGTTCTTC. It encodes CATQSPGQGNEQFF.

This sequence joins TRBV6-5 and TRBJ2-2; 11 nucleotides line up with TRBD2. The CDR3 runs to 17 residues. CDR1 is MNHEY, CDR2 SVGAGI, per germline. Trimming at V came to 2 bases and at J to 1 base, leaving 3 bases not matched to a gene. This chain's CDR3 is CASSYPGLAVNTGELFF. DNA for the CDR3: TGTGCCAGCAGTTACCCGGGACTAGCGGTGAACACCGGGGAGCTGTTTTTT.

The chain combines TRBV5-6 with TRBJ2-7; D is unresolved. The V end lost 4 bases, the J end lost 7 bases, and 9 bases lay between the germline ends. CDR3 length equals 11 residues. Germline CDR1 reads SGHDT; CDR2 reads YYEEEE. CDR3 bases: TGTGCCAGCAGCGCCCAAGTGGAGCAGTACTTC. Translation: CASSAQVEQYF.

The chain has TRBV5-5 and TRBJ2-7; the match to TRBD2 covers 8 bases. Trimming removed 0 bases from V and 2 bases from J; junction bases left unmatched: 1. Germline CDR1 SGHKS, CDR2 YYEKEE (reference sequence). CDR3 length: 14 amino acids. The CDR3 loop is CASSLVSGTYEQYF. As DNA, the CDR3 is TGTGCCAGCAGCTTGGTTAGCGGGACCTACGAGCAGTACTTC.

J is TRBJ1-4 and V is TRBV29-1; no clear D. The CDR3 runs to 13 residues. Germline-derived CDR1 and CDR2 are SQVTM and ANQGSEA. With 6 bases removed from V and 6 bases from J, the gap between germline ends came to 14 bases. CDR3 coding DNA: TGCAGCGTATACGGAGGGTTGGATGAAAAACTGTTTTTT. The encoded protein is CSVYGGLDEKLFF.

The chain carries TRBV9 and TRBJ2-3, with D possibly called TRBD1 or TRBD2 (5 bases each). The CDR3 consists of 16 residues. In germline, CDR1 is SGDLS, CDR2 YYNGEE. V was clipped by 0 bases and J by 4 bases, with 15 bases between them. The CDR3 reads CASSVGRGRRADTQYF. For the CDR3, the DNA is TGTGCCAGCAGCGTAGGTAGGGGACGTCGGGCAGATACGCAGTATTTT.

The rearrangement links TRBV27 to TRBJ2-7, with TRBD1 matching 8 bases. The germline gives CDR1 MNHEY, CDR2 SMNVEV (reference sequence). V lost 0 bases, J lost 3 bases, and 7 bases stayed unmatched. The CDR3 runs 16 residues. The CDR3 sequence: CASSLSSGQAYYEQYF. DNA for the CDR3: TGTGCCAGCAGTTTATCCTCGGGACAGGCCTACTACGAGCAGTACTTC.

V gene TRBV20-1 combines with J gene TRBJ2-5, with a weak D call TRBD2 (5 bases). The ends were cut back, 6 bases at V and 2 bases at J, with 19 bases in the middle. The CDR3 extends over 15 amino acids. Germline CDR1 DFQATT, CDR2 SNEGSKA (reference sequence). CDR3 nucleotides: TGCAGTGCGTCTGACTACAGCGAGCAACAAGAGACCCAGTACTTC. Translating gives CSASDYSEQQETQYF.

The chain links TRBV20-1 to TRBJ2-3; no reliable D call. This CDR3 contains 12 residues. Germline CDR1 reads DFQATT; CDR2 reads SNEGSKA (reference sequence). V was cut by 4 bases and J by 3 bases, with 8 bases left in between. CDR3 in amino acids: CSAKRYTDTQYF. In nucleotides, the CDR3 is TGCAGTGCTAAACGATATACAGATACGCAGTATTTT.

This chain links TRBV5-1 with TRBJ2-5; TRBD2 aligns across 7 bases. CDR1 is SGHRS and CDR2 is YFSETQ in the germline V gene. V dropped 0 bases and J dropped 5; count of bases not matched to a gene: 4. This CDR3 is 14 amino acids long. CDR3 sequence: CASSLAGGLETQYF. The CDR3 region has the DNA TGCGCCAGCAGCTTGGCGGGAGGCTTGGAGACCCAGTACTTC.

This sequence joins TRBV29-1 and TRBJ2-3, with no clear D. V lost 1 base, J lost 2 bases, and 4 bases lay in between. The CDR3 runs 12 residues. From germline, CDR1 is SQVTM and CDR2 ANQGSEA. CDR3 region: CSVEGVTDTQYF. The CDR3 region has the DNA TGCAGCGTTGAAGGGGTCACAGATACGCAGTATTTT.

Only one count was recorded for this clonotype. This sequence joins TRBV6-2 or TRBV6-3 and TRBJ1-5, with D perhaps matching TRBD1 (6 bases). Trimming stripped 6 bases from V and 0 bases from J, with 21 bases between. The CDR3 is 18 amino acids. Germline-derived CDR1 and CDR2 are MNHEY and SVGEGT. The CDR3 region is CASSGLPGTTYSNQPQHF. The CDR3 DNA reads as TGTGCCAGCAGCGGGCTCCCCGGGACAACGTATAGCAATCAGCCCCAGCATTTT.

CDR3 nucleotides: TGTGCCAGCAGTGGACCAAGCCATGAGCAGTTCTTC. It codes for CASSGPSHEQFF. The chain carries TRBV9 and TRBJ2-1, with unresolved D. Germline V gene sequence: CDR1 SGDLS, CDR2 YYNGEE. Between the trimmed V and J ends, which lost 5 bases and 8 bases, there was a span of 11 bases. The length of the CDR3 is 12 residues.

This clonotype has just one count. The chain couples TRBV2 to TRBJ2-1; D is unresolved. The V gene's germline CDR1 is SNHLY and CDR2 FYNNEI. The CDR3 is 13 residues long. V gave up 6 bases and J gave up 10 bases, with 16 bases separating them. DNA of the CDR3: TGTGCCAGCAGCCCCGGCTGGCGCAACGAGCAGTTCTTC. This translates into CASSPGWRNEQFF.

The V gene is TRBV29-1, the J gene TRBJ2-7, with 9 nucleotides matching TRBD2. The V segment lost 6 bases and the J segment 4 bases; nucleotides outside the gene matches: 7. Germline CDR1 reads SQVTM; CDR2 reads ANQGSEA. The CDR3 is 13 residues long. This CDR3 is CSVVAGAGYEQYF. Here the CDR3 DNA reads TGCAGCGTCGTAGCGGGAGCGGGGTACGAGCAGTACTTC.

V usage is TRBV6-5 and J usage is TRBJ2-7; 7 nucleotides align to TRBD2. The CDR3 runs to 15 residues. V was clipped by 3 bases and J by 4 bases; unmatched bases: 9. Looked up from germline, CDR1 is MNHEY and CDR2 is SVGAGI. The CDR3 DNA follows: TGTGCCAGCAGTTATGAATCTAGCGGATTATACGAGCAGTACTTC. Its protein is CASSYESSGLYEQYF.

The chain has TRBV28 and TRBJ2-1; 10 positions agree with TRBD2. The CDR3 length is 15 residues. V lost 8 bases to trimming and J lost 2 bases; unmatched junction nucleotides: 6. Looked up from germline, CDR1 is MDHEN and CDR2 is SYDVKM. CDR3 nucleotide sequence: TGTGCCAGCTCTAGCGGGAGAGGGACCTACAATGAGCAGTTCTTC. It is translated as CASSSGRGTYNEQFF.

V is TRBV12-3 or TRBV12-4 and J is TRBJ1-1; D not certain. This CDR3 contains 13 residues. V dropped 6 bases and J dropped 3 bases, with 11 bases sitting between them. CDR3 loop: CASSRTHYTEAFF. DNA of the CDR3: TGTGCCAGCAGCCGGACTCACTACACTGAAGCTTTCTTT.

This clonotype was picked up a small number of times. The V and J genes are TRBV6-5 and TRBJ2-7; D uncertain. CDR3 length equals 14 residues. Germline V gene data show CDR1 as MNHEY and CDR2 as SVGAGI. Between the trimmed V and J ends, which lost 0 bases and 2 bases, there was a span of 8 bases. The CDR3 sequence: CASSYSAGPYEQYF. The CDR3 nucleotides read TGTGCCAGCAGTTACTCGGCAGGCCCCTACGAGCAGTACTTC.

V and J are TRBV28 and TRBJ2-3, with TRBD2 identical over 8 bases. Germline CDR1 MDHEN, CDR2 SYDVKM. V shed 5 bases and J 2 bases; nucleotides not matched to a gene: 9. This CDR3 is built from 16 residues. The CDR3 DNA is TGTGCCAGCAGTCTCAGGGTTAGCGGGAACACAGATACGCAGTATTTT. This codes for CASSLRVSGNTDTQYF.

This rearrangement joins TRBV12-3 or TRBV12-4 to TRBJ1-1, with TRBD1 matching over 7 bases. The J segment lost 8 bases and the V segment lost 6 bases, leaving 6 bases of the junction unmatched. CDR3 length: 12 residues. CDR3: CASRKGAREAFF. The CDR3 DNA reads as TGTGCCAGCAGGAAGGGGGCGAGGGAAGCTTTCTTT.

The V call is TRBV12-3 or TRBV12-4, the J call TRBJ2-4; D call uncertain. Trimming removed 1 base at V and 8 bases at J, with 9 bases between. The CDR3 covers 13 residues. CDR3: CASSLGAVDIQYF. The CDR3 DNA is TGTGCCAGCAGTTTAGGGGCGGTTGACATTCAGTACTTC.

The CDR3 loop is CASSYSAGRDEQYF. Here the CDR3 DNA reads TGTGCCAGCAGTTACTCGGCGGGAAGGGACGAGCAGTACTTC. The V and J genes are TRBV6-5 and TRBJ2-7; D perhaps matches TRBD2 (6 bases). Germline assignment: CDR1 MNHEY and CDR2 SVGAGI. The CDR3 is 14 residues long. V was pared by 0 bases and J by 5 bases, with 11 bases between.

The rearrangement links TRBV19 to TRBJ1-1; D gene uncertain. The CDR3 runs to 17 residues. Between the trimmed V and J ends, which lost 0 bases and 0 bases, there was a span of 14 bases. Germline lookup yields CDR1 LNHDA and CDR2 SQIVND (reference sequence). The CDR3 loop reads CASSIDTEANMNTEAFF. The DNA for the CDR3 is TGTGCCAGTAGTATAGATACAGAAGCAAACATGAACACTGAAGCTTTCTTT.

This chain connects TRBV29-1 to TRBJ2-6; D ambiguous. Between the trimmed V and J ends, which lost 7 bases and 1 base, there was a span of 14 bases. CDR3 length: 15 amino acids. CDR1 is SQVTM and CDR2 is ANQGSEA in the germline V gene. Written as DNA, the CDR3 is TGCAGCGGCCAATCAGTCGAGTCTGGGGCCAACGTCCTGACTTTC. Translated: CSGQSVESGANVLTF.